This passage covers 21 T cell receptor beta chains from one sample sequenced in a study of cytomegalovirus exposure and HLA in healthy donors. A multiplex PCR was run with 60 Vbeta primers and 13 Jbeta primers. TCRdb's table, derived via immunoSEQ multiplex PCR, lists solely in-frame clones and lacks some. The data contain under 200,000 clones, about 12% of them singletons. Sequencing was carried out using PBMCs. The receptors stem from a man aged 50-59 years in good health and CMV-seropositive.

This clone was seen more than once but under ten times. This rearrangement joins TRBV7-8 to TRBJ1-3, with D maybe TRBD1 (6 bases). This CDR3 region has 16 residues. Germline V CDR1 and CDR2: SGHVS, FQNEAQ. V lost 3 bases to trimming and J lost 1 base, with 13 bases between them. In nucleotides, the CDR3 is TGTGCCAGCAGCTTCGGGACACCAAGATCTGGAAACACCATATATTTT. Its translation is CASSFGTPRSGNTIYF.

The V gene is TRBV30, the J gene TRBJ2-1; possibly TRBD1 for D (5 bases). Deletions cut 0 bases from V and 12 bases from J, with 15 bases between. Looked up from germline, CDR1 is GTSNPN and CDR2 is SVGIG (reference sequence). This CDR3 has 13 amino acids. CDR3 in amino acids: CAWSVDIFTGQFF. CDR3 in DNA: TGTGCCTGGAGTGTAGACATATTTACAGGGCAGTTCTTC.

This clone showed up just a few times. The chain links TRBV28 to TRBJ1-2; D is uncertain. V gave up 5 bases and J gave up 8 bases, with 12 bases separating them. This CDR3 region has 12 residues. Germline V CDR1 and CDR2: MDHEN, SYDVKM. The CDR3 region has the DNA TGTGCCAGCAGTGCCCCTCCCGAGGGCTACACCTTC. Its protein product is CASSAPPEGYTF.

The sample holds a few counts of this clone. The rearrangement links TRBV28 to TRBJ1-5; 9 bases fit TRBD1. The CDR3 length is 16 residues. Germline V gives CDR1 MDHEN, CDR2 SYDVKM. With V trimmed by 4 bases and J by 3 bases, 7 bases remained unmatched. CDR3 bases: TGTGCCAGCAGTTCTAACGGGGACAGGGTCAATCAGCCCCAGCATTTT. Protein: CASSSNGDRVNQPQHF.

The chain is built from TRBV7-6 and TRBJ2-2; D unclear. V gave up 5 bases and J gave up 3 bases, with 10 bases separating them. The germline gives CDR1 SGHVS, CDR2 FNYEAQ. CDR3 length: 14 amino acids. The CDR3 reads CASSLIGDTGELFF. The CDR3, as DNA: TGTGCCAGCAGCCTCATAGGAGACACCGGGGAGCTGTTTTTT.

The chain employs TRBV6-5 and TRBJ2-3, with D hard to call. The CDR3 runs to 13 residues. Trimming stripped 0 bases from V and 7 bases from J, with 8 bases between. The germline CDR1 and CDR2 sequences are MNHEY and SVGAGI. For the CDR3, the DNA is TGTGCCAGCAGTTACTCGGCCCCGTATACGCAGTATTTT. This encodes CASSYSAPYTQYF.

J is TRBJ2-4 and V is TRBV19; TRBD1 matches at 8 bases. Looked up from germline, CDR1 is LNHDA and CDR2 is SQIVND (reference sequence). The CDR3 covers 17 residues. V shed 7 bases and J 0 bases; nucleotides not matched to a gene: 11. The CDR3 DNA follows: TGTGCCAGTACCCCTGAGACAGGGGCACTAGCCAAAAACATTCAGTACTTC. Protein sequence: CASTPETGALAKNIQYF.

The chain is built from TRBV7-8 and TRBJ1-1, with 7 bases that match TRBD1. Trimming took 0 bases from V and 5 from J; bases not matched to a gene: 6. The CDR3 length is 15 residues. CDR1 is SGHVS and CDR2 is FQNEAQ in the germline V gene. This chain's CDR3 is CASSLAQGVGTEAFF. CDR3 nucleotides: TGTGCCAGCAGCTTAGCGCAGGGGGTGGGAACTGAAGCTTTCTTT.

The rearrangement links TRBV28 to TRBJ1-2, with no clear D. CDR1 is MDHEN and CDR2 is SYDVKM in the germline V gene. The CDR3 extends over 11 amino acids. V was pared by 4 bases and J by 8 bases, with 8 bases between. This chain's CDR3 is CASSSTRGYTF. CDR3 sequence (DNA): TGTGCCAGCAGTTCCACGAGAGGCTACACCTTC.

For the CDR3, the DNA is TGTGCCAGCAGCTTTTCCGGGACAGGCAGCTCCTATAATTCACCCCTCCACTTT. Amino acids: CASSFSGTGSSYNSPLHF. This chain joins TRBV11-3 and TRBJ1-6; TRBD1 matches 8 bases. Germline V gene data show CDR1 as SGHNT and CDR2 as YENEEA. The CDR3 has 18 residues. V lost 3 bases to trimming and J lost 0 bases; unmatched junction nucleotides: 7.

For the CDR3, the DNA is TGCGCCAGCAGCCAAGCATTCTCCGGGACTAGAGAGCAGTTCTTC. Amino acids: CASSQAFSGTREQFF. The chain has TRBV4-3 and TRBJ2-1, with 8 bases fitting TRBD2. Per germline, CDR1 LGHNA and CDR2 YSLEER. V shed 1 base and J 10 bases; nucleotides not matched to a gene: 9. The CDR3 has 15 amino acids.

This clone was detected only a few times. This chain links TRBV4-3 with TRBJ2-3; tentative D call: TRBD2 (5 bases). The length of the CDR3 is 15 residues. V was cut by 0 bases and J by 4 bases, with 11 bases left in between. Looked up from germline, CDR1 is LGHNA and CDR2 is YSLEER. The chain's CDR3 is CASSQEVARPDTQYF. In DNA form, the CDR3 reads TGCGCCAGCAGCCAAGAGGTAGCGAGACCAGATACGCAGTATTTT.

V usage is TRBV7-8 and J usage is TRBJ1-6; unclear D gene. The CDR3 is made up of 16 amino acids. CDR1 SGHVS and CDR2 FQNEAQ come from the germline V gene. V lost 1 base, J lost 1 base, and 8 bases lay in between. The CDR3 sequence: CASSLEAASYNSPLHF. CDR3 sequence (DNA): TGTGCCAGCAGCTTAGAGGCGGCTTCCTATAATTCACCCCTCCACTTT. Complete variable domain (other parts from reference TRBV7-8 and TRBJ1-6): GAGVSQSPRYKVAKRGQDVALRCDPISGHVSLFWYQQALGQGPEFLTYFQNEAQLDKSGLPSDRFFAERPEGSVSTLKIQRTQQEDSAVYLCASSLEAASYNSPLHFGNGTRLTVT.

This clone was detected a few times. The chain combines TRBV2 with TRBJ1-2; D call uncertain. V dropped 6 bases and J dropped 2 bases, with 10 bases sitting between them. The CDR3 extends over 13 amino acids. The germline V gene has CDR1 SNHLY and CDR2 FYNNEI. The CDR3 nucleotides are TGTGCCAGCAGGGAGACGGAGAACTATGGCTACACCTTC. It translates to CASRETENYGYTF.

CDR3 region: CASSPGTTNTGELFF. The CDR3 DNA is TGTGCCAGCAGCCCCGGGACAACAAACACCGGGGAGCTGTTTTTT. V and J are TRBV11-2 and TRBJ2-2, with D possibly TRBD1 on 6 matching bases. The V end was cut by 5 bases, the J end by 2 bases, with 12 bases between. Germline values: CDR1 SGHAT, CDR2 FQNNGV. The CDR3 has 15 amino acids.

This chain links TRBV5-4 with TRBJ1-3; D might be TRBD1 (5 bases). V was cut by 4 bases and J by 0 bases, with 17 bases left in between. The CDR3 sequence is 17 residues long. Germline lookup yields CDR1 SGHNT and CDR2 YYREEE (reference sequence). The CDR3 nucleotides are TGTGCCAGCAGCGCCCCAGGGTTGGGCTTCTCTGGAAACACCATATATTTT. Protein product: CASSAPGLGFSGNTIYF. Combining the CDR3 with reference TRBV5-4 and TRBJ1-3 gives the whole variable domain ETGVTQSPTHLIKTRGQQVTLRCSSQSGHNTVSWYQQALGQGPQFIFQYYREEENGRGNFPPRFSGLQFPNYSSELNVNALELDDSALYLCASSAPGLGFSGNTIYFGEGSWLTVV.

This chain links TRBV14 with TRBJ2-2, with D tentatively TRBD2 (5 bases). The CDR3 runs to 16 residues. Germline V gives CDR1 SGHDN, CDR2 FVKESK. V dropped 6 bases and J dropped 2 bases, with 16 bases sitting between them. CDR3 sequence (DNA): TGTGCCAGCAGTCGCGACACCCCGGGAAACACCGGGGAGCTGTTTTTT. Its protein product is CASSRDTPGNTGELFF.

A few counts support this clone. The chain carries TRBV7-3 and TRBJ1-2, with D unclear. CDR3 length: 14 amino acids. Germline CDR1 SGHTA, CDR2 FQGTGA. Between the trimmed V and J ends, which lost 2 bases and 7 bases, there was a span of 14 bases. CDR3 region: CASSLGPQDVGYTF. In nucleotides, the CDR3 is TGTGCCAGCAGCTTAGGCCCCCAGGATGTTGGCTACACCTTC.

The gene calls are TRBV27 and TRBJ1-5, with a tentative D call TRBD1 (6 bases). The germline gives CDR1 MNHEY, CDR2 SMNVEV (reference sequence). V was clipped by 5 bases and J by 0 bases, with 11 bases between them. This CDR3 comprises 15 residues. Here the CDR3 DNA reads TGTGCCAGCAGTCCTACAGGGTATAGCAATCAGCCCCAGCATTTT. Amino acids: CASSPTGYSNQPQHF.

This clone was found a few times. This rearrangement joins TRBV2 to TRBJ2-5; the match to TRBD1 covers 10 bases. Germline V gene lookup returns CDR1 SNHLY and CDR2 FYNNEI. This CDR3 region has 16 residues. Losses at the gene ends were 4 bases for V and 2 bases for J; bases not matched to a gene: 7. CDR3: CASSAGDRGLQETQYF. The CDR3 DNA follows: TGTGCCAGCAGTGCTGGGGACAGGGGTCTACAAGAGACCCAGTACTTC. Supplemented by reference TRBV2 and TRBJ2-5, the full variable domain reads EPEVTQTPSHQVTQMGQEVILRCVPISNHLYFYWYRQILGQKVEFLVSFYNNEISEKSEIFDDQFSVERPDGSNFTLKIRSTKLEDSAMYFCASSAGDRGLQETQYFGPGTRLLVL.

CDR3: CASSPGTLDNEKLFF. For the CDR3, the DNA is TGTGCCAGCAGCCCCGGGACACTTGATAATGAAAAACTGTTTTTT. The V gene is TRBV5-4, the J gene TRBJ1-4; tentative D call: TRBD1 (6 bases). Trimming removed 4 bases at V and 4 bases at J, with 14 bases between. CDR1 and CDR2 (germline): SGHNT, YYREEE (reference sequence). The CDR3 runs to 15 residues.